Included here is one TCR beta chain sequence, with context. Its antigen is currently unknown. Vbeta (60) and Jbeta (13) primers were used in the PCR. The table came from immunoSEQ multiplex PCR; TCRdb's copy has only in-frame clones and leaves some out. The profile shows approximately 170,000 clones, more than 60% of them singletons. This record belongs to a study of cytomegalovirus exposure and HLA in healthy donors. The CDR3 is 15 amino acids. Trimming removed 3 bases from V and 6 bases from J; junction bases left unmatched: 7. Germline CDR1 and CDR2: SGDLS and YYNGEE. Overall study results and limits: HLA restriction was apparent for most CMV-associated TCR beta chains in a later analysis. According to reports, the classifier identified cytomegalovirus status with high specificity and sensitivity.

Sequenced: PBMCs. This sequence joins TRBV9 and TRBJ2-3; TRBD2 matches 10 bases. This TCR came from a female donor in good health and CMV-seronegative. CDR3 DNA sequence: TGTGCCAGCAGCGCCGCTAGCGGGAGACGGGATACGCAGTATTTT. This translates into CASSAASGRRDTQYF.